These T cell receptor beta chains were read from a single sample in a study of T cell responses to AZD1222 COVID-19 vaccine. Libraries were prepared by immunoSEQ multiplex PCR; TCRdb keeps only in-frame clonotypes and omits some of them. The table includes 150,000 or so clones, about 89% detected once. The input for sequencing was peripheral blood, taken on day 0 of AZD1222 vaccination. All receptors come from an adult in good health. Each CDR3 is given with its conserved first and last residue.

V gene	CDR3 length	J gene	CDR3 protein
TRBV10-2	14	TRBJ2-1	CATFPLAGVNEQFF
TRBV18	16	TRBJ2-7	CASSRWIMTGDYEQYF
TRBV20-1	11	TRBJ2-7	CSARAGDRQYF
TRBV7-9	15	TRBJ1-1	CASSLQGFGNTEAFF
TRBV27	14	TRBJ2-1	CASKRTSGYNEQFF
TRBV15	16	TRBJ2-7	CATSSLGTSERYEQYF
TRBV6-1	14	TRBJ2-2	CASSENRGYGELFF
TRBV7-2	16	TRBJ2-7	CASSLAGALAAYEQYF
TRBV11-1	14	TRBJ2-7	CASSPMFLASEQYF
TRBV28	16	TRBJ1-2	CASTPLIGRANYGYTF
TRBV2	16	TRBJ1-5	CASIEEPGEMTQPQHF
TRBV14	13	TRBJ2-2	CASSQDSYGELFF
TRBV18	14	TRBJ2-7	CASSLGRGIDEQYF
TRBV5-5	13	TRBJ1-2	CASSLETFYGYTF
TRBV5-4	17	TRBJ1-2	CASSLRKTGGAGDGYTF
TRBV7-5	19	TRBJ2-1	CVRSRVSLKWEGLPNEQFF
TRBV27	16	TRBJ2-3	CASSLLAGLSTDTQYF
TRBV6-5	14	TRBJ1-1	CASNHRDLNTEAFF
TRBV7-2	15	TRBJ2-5	CASSLAVSWRETQYF
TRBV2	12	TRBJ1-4	CASHRSNEKLFF
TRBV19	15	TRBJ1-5	CASSMKIWGNQPQHF
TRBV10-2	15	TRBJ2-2	CASLAGGPNTGELFF
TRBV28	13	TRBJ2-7	CASRLTMPDEQYF
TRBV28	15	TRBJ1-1	CASSWERTTNTEAFF
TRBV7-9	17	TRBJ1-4	CASTTTGQGAHGEKLFF
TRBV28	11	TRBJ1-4	CASSLREKLFF
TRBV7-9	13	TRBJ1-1	CASSPTTTPEAFF
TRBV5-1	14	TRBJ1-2	CASSLATTGDGYTF
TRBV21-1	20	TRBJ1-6	CASSKRGRPNESSYNSPLHF
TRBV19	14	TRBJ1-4	CASSGRGLNEKLFF
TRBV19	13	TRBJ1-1	CASSIQQGAEAFF
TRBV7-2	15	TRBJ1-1	CASSKQTGVGTEAFF
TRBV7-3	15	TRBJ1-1	CASSINQGENTEAFF
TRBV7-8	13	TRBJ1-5	CASSRDSNQPQHF
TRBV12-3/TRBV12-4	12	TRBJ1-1	CASSPIGTEAFF
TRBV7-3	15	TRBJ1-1	CASSRAGRGATEAFF
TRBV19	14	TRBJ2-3	CASSTLGISDTQYF
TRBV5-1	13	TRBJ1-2	CASSFGESYGYTF
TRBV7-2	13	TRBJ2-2	CASSLAPGGELFF
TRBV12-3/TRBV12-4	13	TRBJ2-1	CAGSSGRYNEQFF
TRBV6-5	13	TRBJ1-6	CASKTGINSPLHF
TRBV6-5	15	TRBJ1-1	CASSRPGHLNTEAFF
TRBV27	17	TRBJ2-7	CASSLSRSWGGGYEQYF
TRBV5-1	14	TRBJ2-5	CASSRSGGEETQYF
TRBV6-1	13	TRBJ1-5	CASSEDRDQPQHF
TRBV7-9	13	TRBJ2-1	CASSPGVYNEQFF
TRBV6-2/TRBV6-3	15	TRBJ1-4	CASSYDGTGGEKLFF
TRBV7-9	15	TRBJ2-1	CASSLVAGIPNEQFF
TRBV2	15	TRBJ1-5	CASTYQRQGNQPQHF
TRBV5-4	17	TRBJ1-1	CASSLRLTGNTNTEAFF
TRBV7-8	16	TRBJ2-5	CASSSLRALRGETQYF
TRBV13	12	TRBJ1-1	CASSFLGKVAFF
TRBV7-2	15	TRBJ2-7	CASSLTTGSSYEQYF
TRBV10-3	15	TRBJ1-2	CAISGDRATNYGYTF
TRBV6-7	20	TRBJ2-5	CASSYSKPGLAGVRSVPQYF
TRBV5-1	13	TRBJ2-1	CASSTGSSGEQFF
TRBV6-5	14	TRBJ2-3	CASTKGNSPHTQYF